This record concerns one T cell receptor beta chain sequence. The trim removed 5 bases at V and 3 bases at J, leaving 9 bases unmatched. The CDR3 totals 16 residues. Germline CDR1 reads SGHTA; CDR2 reads FQGTGA. This sample was taken from a study of T cells after yellow fever vaccination. TCRdb itself ran the 5' RACE reads through MiXCR, one entry per CDR3 protein. The sample records about 150,000 distinct CDR3 sequences, approximately 6.2% being singletons. This TCR derives from a man aged 18 to 29 who received the YFV17D yellow fever vaccine. The chain links TRBV7-3 to TRBJ2-3, with 9 bases matching TRBD1. Here the sequenced sample was CD4+ T cells sorted from PBMCs, taken on the day of the first yellow fever vaccination. The CDR3 here is CASSPGQGRGTDTQYF. The CDR3 DNA follows: TGTGCCAGCAGCCCGGGACAGGGAAGGGGAACAGATACGCAGTATTTT.